The 28 T cell receptor beta chains in this list originate from one sample, sequenced in a study of CXCR3-negative and CXCR3-positive naive CD8 T cells. 5' RACE with UMI labels generated the TRB cDNA libraries. TCRdb re-analyzed the 5' RACE reads; it lists each CDR3 protein once, without DNA. The sample table sets out some 130,000 distinct CDR3 sequences. Study results and limitations: Researchers report that CXCR3-positive naive cells carry more hydrophobic TRB CDR3s than CXCR3-negative naive cells.

Their specific antigens are unknown. The sample was naive CXCR3+ CD8+ T cells from blood. Documented subset: CD45RO-CCR7+CD27+CD95- naive CD8+ T cells expressing CXCR3 (TNR3+). The receptors shown here come from a human donor in good health. Some clones in this sample may be carry-over from other donors' samples.

The V gene is TRBV2, the J gene TRBJ2-7. The CDR3 is 12 residues long. Germline V gene sequence: CDR1 SNHLY, CDR2 FYNNEI. CDR3 residues: CAWKTDLYEQYF.

The chain combines TRBV29-1 with TRBJ2-1; without DNA, the TCRdb call of TRBD1 cannot be checked. Looked up from germline, CDR1 is SQVTM and CDR2 is ANQGSEA. The CDR3 contains 13 residues. CDR3 sequence: CSVDRTGDNEQFF.

The J gene is TRBJ2-1, the V gene TRBV30. The CDR3 spans 13 residues. Germline V gives CDR1 GTSNPN, CDR2 SVGIG (reference sequence). This CDR3 reads CAWSELRYNEQFF.

The chain employs TRBV28 and TRBJ1-5; the TCRdb D gene call, TRBD1, has no DNA to confirm it. This CDR3 is 15 amino acids long. Germline V gene sequence: CDR1 MDHEN, CDR2 SYDVKM. CDR3 amino acids: CASSFPPSSNQPQHF.

This rearrangement joins TRBV28 to TRBJ2-5; TCRdb calls TRBD1, which cannot be checked without DNA. This CDR3 comprises 14 residues. Germline V gene lookup returns CDR1 MDHEN and CDR2 SYDVKM. CDR3 sequence reads: CASSFDRGQETQYF. The variable domain in full, with the rest retrieved from reference TRBV28 and TRBJ2-5, is DVKVTQSSRYLVKRTGEKVFLECVQDMDHENMFWYRQDPGLGLRLIYFSYDVKMKEKGDIPEGYSVSREKKERFSLILESASTNQTSMYLCASSFDRGQETQYFGPGTRLLVL.

The rearrangement links TRBV7-9 to TRBJ2-1; the D call of TRBD2 rests on TCRdb alone, since no DNA is present to check it. This CDR3 contains 15 residues. The germline V gene encodes CDR1 SEHNR and CDR2 FQNEAQ (reference sequence). CDR3 sequence reads: CASRAKLAPGNEQFF.

The genes are TRBV29-1 and TRBJ2-7. Germline assignment: CDR1 SQVTM and CDR2 ANQGSEA. The CDR3 contains 12 residues. Here the CDR3 reads CSVVSSAYEQYF.

The V gene is TRBV7-9, the J gene TRBJ1-2; TCRdb calls TRBD1, which cannot be checked without DNA. The CDR3 has 17 residues. The germline V gene has CDR1 SEHNR and CDR2 FQNEAQ (reference sequence). The CDR3 is CASSLLLTDTDIYGYTF.

The chain carries TRBV7-6 and TRBJ2-1; as DNA is missing, the TRBD2 call by TCRdb cannot be tested. CDR1 is SGHVS, CDR2 FNYEAQ, per germline. The CDR3 covers 14 residues. The CDR3 loop is CASSLAGRAGEQFF.

J is TRBJ2-5 and V is TRBV6-2 or TRBV6-3. CDR3 length equals 13 residues. Germline V lookup: CDR1 MNHEY, CDR2 SVGEGT. The CDR3 reads CASSYQREETQYF.

This chain links TRBV13 with TRBJ2-5; TCRdb lists TRBD1, though no DNA is available to test this call. The CDR3 has 14 amino acids. The germline V gene has CDR1 PRHDT and CDR2 FYEKMQ (reference sequence). Here the CDR3 reads CASSSRDREKTQYF.

The chain joins TRBV13 to TRBJ2-5; the TCRdb D gene call, TRBD1, has no DNA to confirm it. Germline V gene data show CDR1 as PRHDT and CDR2 as FYEKMQ (reference sequence). The CDR3 contains 16 residues. The CDR3: CASSLAFRGGAETQYF. Based on the CDR3 plus reference TRBV13 and TRBJ2-5, the full variable domain is AAGVIQSPRHLIKEKRETATLKCYPIPRHDTVYWYQQGPGQDPQFLISFYEKMQSDKGSIPDRFSAQQFSDYHSELNMSSLELGDSALYFCASSLAFRGGAETQYFGPGTRLLVL.

The V call is TRBV7-2, the J call TRBJ1-1. Germline CDR1 is SGHTA and CDR2 is FQGNSA. CDR3 length: 12 residues. CDR3 in amino acids: CASSLGSGEAFF.

This chain uses TRBV29-1 with TRBJ1-1; the TCRdb D gene call, TRBD1, has no DNA to confirm it. This CDR3 is built from 13 residues. Germline values: CDR1 SQVTM, CDR2 ANQGSEA. The CDR3 reads CSVNAGLNTEAFF. Together with reference TRBV29-1 and TRBJ1-1, the CDR3 gives the full variable domain: SAVISQKPSRDICQRGTSLTIQCQVDSQVTMMFWYRQQPGQSLTLIATANQGSEATYESGFVIDKFPISRPNLTFSTLTVSNMSPEDSSIYLCSVNAGLNTEAFFGQGTRLTVV.

The chain has TRBV6-1 and TRBJ2-1; TCRdb's D call of TRBD1 is untestable without DNA. Germline CDR1 and CDR2: MNHNS and SASEGT. The CDR3 sequence is 16 residues long. CDR3 amino acids: CASSDFWAGETNEQFF.

The chain uses TRBV29-1 and TRBJ1-1; TCRdb picks TRBD1, but there is no DNA to check that call. Germline assignment: CDR1 SQVTM and CDR2 ANQGSEA. The CDR3 has 14 residues. The CDR3 spells CSVNPGTVNTEAFF.

J is TRBJ2-1 and V is TRBV7-9; TCRdb's assignment of TRBD2 cannot be checked, as there is no DNA. Germline values: CDR1 SEHNR, CDR2 FQNEAQ (reference sequence). This CDR3 spans 14 amino acids. The CDR3 here is CASSSASEAGGQFF.

The rearrangement joins TRBV7-9 to TRBJ2-2; TCRdb designates TRBD2, a call that cannot be tested without DNA. The CDR3 sequence is 17 residues long. CDR1 is SEHNR, CDR2 FQNEAQ, per germline (reference sequence). CDR3 sequence reads: CASSSGTAEIFGWELFF.

V is TRBV6-2 or TRBV6-3 and J is TRBJ2-7. The CDR3 length is 13 residues. In germline, CDR1 is MNHEY, CDR2 SVGEGT. The chain's CDR3 is CASRISNSNEQYF.

The J gene is TRBJ2-1, the V gene TRBV13; without DNA, the TCRdb call of TRBD1 cannot be checked. This CDR3 has 15 amino acids. The germline V gene has CDR1 PRHDT and CDR2 FYEKMQ (reference sequence). The CDR3 region is CASSSDADRVHEQFF.

The rearrangement uses TRBV4-1 and TRBJ2-7; no DNA is available, so the TRBD1 call from TCRdb remains unchecked. This CDR3 contains 16 residues. Germline V gene data show CDR1 as MGHRA and CDR2 as YSYEKL. The CDR3 sequence is CASSREPGQGSDEQYF.

The chain recombines TRBV14 with TRBJ2-7; the TCRdb D gene call, TRBD2, has no DNA to confirm it. The CDR3 has 15 amino acids. CDR1 is SGHDN and CDR2 is FVKESK in the germline V gene. CDR3 sequence reads: CASSQVKGTGYEQYF.

The rearrangement uses TRBV14 and TRBJ2-1; TCRdb's assignment of TRBD1 cannot be checked, as there is no DNA. The CDR3 is 18 residues long. Germline-derived CDR1 and CDR2 are SGHDN and FVKESK. The CDR3 spells CASSQGSAGDLIYNEQFF. The full variable domain, completed using reference TRBV14 and TRBJ2-1, is EAGVTQFPSHSVIEKGQTVTLRCDPISGHDNLYWYRRVMGKEIKFLLHFVKESKQDESGMPNNRFLAERTGGTYSTLKVQPAELEDSGVYFCASSQGSAGDLIYNEQFFGPGTRLTVL.

The chain uses TRBV7-9 and TRBJ2-7; without DNA, the TCRdb call of TRBD1 cannot be checked. CDR3 length: 12 residues. Germline V gene lookup returns CDR1 SEHNR and CDR2 FQNEAQ (reference sequence). The CDR3 loop reads CASSETGGEQYF.

This rearrangement joins TRBV7-3 to TRBJ1-2; the D call from TCRdb, TRBD1, cannot be confirmed without DNA. Germline V CDR1 and CDR2: SGHTA, FQGTGA. The CDR3 contains 16 residues. The chain's CDR3 is CASSSLPRQGVGGYTF.

The rearrangement links TRBV5-1 to TRBJ1-3. The CDR3 has 16 amino acids. Germline CDR1 and CDR2: SGHRS and YFSETQ. The CDR3 protein is CASSQWDWSSGNTIYF.

The chain carries TRBV7-2 and TRBJ2-7; checking the TCRdb D call of TRBD1 is not possible without DNA. This CDR3 has 14 residues. Germline V lookup: CDR1 SGHTA, CDR2 FQGNSA. This CDR3 reads CASSLGREMYEQYF.

The chain recombines TRBV29-1 with TRBJ1-1. Germline-derived CDR1 and CDR2 are SQVTM and ANQGSEA. This CDR3 has 12 residues. The CDR3 here is CSVETMNTEAFF.